This T cell receptor (beta chain) was found in a study of T cell repertoires in cytomegalovirus infection. About the research overall: Evidence of both CMV infection and a matching HLA type came from public TCR beta signatures.

V dropped 4 bases and J dropped 0 bases, with 14 bases sitting between them. This CDR3 comprises 16 residues. The germline CDR1 and CDR2 sequences are MNHNS and SASEGT. Overall study results and limits: HLA-C-restricted CMV-specific TCR beta clonotypes were dominant in the ex vivo response. The study identified carriers of CMV plus the relevant HLA from cumulative public TCR beta family frequency.

One entry per CDR3 protein results from TCRdb running MiXCR on the reads. Found here are 350,000 to 450,000 distinct CDR3 sequences, 15% to 20% of them singletons; the top ten hold 8.5% to 10%. Points on this clonotype: As yet, its antigen is unknown.

The sequence was obtained from a human donor in good health (CMV status not recorded). Some clones in this sample may be carry-over from other donors' samples. What was sequenced was PBMCs. This chain uses TRBV6-1 with TRBJ2-3; D gene unclear. The CDR3 reads CASSGFSPTSTDTQYF. The CDR3, as DNA: TGTGCCAGCAGTGGATTTAGCCCAACTAGCACAGATACGCAGTATTTT.